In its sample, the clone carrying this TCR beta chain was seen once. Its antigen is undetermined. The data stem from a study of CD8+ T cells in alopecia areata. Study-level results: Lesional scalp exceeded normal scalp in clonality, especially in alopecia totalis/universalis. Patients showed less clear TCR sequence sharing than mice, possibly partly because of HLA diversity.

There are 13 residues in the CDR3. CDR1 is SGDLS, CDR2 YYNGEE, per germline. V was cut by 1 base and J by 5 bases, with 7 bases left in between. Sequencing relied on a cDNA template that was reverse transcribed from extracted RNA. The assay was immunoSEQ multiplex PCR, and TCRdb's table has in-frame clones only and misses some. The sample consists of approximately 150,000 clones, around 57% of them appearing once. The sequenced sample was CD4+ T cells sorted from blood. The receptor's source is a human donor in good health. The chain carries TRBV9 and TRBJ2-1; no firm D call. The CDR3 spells CASSVTTNNEQFF. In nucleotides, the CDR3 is TGTGCCAGCAGCGTAACGACCAACAATGAGCAGTTCTTC.